This T cell receptor beta chain was recorded in a study of blood T cell repertoires in COVID-19. Study as a whole: Spain, Italy and the United States supplied samples that represented acute and convalescent COVID-19. Nucleic acid was either cDNA or gDNA, and it came from T cells, B-cell-depleted T cells, or PBMCs.

The CDR3 spans 12 residues. Deletions cut 6 bases from V and 4 bases from J, with 10 bases between. Per the study methods: Reference gene primer amplification yielded estimated nucleated cell counts. The data were produced by immunoSEQ multiplex PCR, yet TCRdb's version contains in-frame clones alone and is incomplete. The V and J calls and clone size are taken from that table; D and trimming were inferred from the DNA. The sample has some 100,000 clones; about 80% are singletons. The sample was peripheral blood. The rearrangement uses TRBV12-3 or TRBV12-4 and TRBJ2-7; D might be TRBD1 (5 bases). The clonotype comes from a woman in her 70s with acute or convalescent COVID-19. The CDR3 nucleotides are TGTGCCAGCAGCTGGAACAGGTACGAGCAGTACTTC. Translated: CASSWNRYEQYF.